The 20 T cell receptor beta chains reported below all come from one sample, sequenced in a study of blood T cells in healthy people across ages. A J-beta primer mix and a sample-barcoded 5' primer were used in a second PCR of about 7 to 12 cycles. One entry per CDR3 protein, called by TCRdb with MiXCR from the 5' RACE reads. The sample carries about 1,400,000 distinct CDR3 sequences, roughly 45% recorded once. The sample consisted of blood. These receptors were collected from a young woman in good health.

The chain employs TRBV9 and TRBJ2-1; 7 positions agree with TRBD1. CDR1 is SGDLS, CDR2 YYNGEE, per germline. V gave up 3 bases and J gave up 7 bases; unmatched junction bases: 13. This CDR3 has 16 residues. The CDR3 region has the DNA TGTGCCAGCAGCGGCCCTGGACAGGAGGTTAGGAATGAGCAGTTCTTC. It yields the protein CASSGPGQEVRNEQFF.

The chain couples TRBV20-1 to TRBJ2-1; 9 bases map to TRBD2. The germline gives CDR1 DFQATT, CDR2 SNEGSKA (reference sequence). V was clipped by 3 bases and J by 5 bases; unmatched bases: 11. The CDR3 covers 16 residues. In DNA, the CDR3 is TGCAGTGCTAGTAAGGGCGGGGGGGCCCAACACAATGAGCAGTTCTTC. It encodes CSASKGGGAQHNEQFF.

This clonotype has at least ten counts. The chain is built from TRBV6-6 and TRBJ2-3; D is ambiguous. The V gene's germline CDR1 is MNHNY and CDR2 SVGAGI (reference sequence). The length of the CDR3 is 11 residues. The V end lost 6 bases, the J end lost 2 bases, and 3 bases lay between the germline ends. The CDR3 DNA is TGTGCCAGCAGGGCCACAGATACGCAGTATTTT. It encodes CASRATDTQYF.

This rearrangement joins TRBV4-1 to TRBJ2-1, with D tentatively TRBD1 or TRBD2 (5 bases each). Germline V gene data show CDR1 as MGHRA and CDR2 as YSYEKL. This CDR3 contains 17 residues. Trimming removed 4 bases at V and 0 bases at J, with 16 bases between. This chain's CDR3 is CASSRDPGASSYNEQFF. The CDR3 coding sequence is TGCGCCAGCAGCCGGGACCCTGGGGCAAGCTCCTACAATGAGCAGTTCTTC.

This clonotype was seen a handful of times. The gene calls are TRBV10-3 and TRBJ2-3; D unclear. The CDR3 spans 15 residues. The germline V gene encodes CDR1 ENHRY and CDR2 SYGVKD. Deletions cut 2 bases from V and 0 bases from J, with 9 bases between. The CDR3 reads CAISEAETSTDTQYF. DNA of the CDR3: TGTGCCATCAGTGAGGCGGAGACTAGCACAGATACGCAGTATTTT.

In its sample, this clonotype was seen a few times. V and J are TRBV7-9 and TRBJ2-7; D not certain. Germline values: CDR1 SEHNR, CDR2 FQNEAQ (reference sequence). The CDR3 runs 16 residues. With 5 bases removed from V and 0 bases from J, the gap between germline ends came to 17 bases. CDR3 in DNA: TGTGCCAGCAGCCCCCCGGCGCCACACGCCTCCTACGAGCAGTACTTC. Translation gives CASSPPAPHASYEQYF.

In its sample, this clonotype was seen a few times. The J gene is TRBJ1-2, the V gene TRBV6-6, with D possibly being TRBD1 (6 bases). The CDR3 is made up of 13 amino acids. The germline V gene encodes CDR1 MNHNY and CDR2 SVGAGI (reference sequence). The V end lost 5 bases, the J end lost 7 bases, and 14 bases lay between the germline ends. DNA of the CDR3: TGTGCCAGCAGTCGTGGACAGAACGGTGGCTACACCTTC. Translating gives CASSRGQNGGYTF.

On this clonotype itself: Relative to the germline gene, one junction end is altered; a read error may explain this. V and J are TRBV9 and TRBJ1-2; 9 nucleotides match TRBD1. Looked up from germline, CDR1 is SGDLS and CDR2 is YYNGEE. The CDR3 has 16 residues. CDR3 DNA: TGTGCCAACAGCGAGGGGGCCGGACAGGGGACCTATGGCTACACCTTC. This codes for CANSEGAGQGTYGYTF.

The J gene is TRBJ1-2, the V gene TRBV7-2; D is uncertain. The CDR3 loop spans 13 amino acids. Germline V gene lookup returns CDR1 SGHTA and CDR2 FQGNSA. Deletions cut 0 bases from V and 8 bases from J, with 10 bases between. CDR3 region: CASSLASARGYTF. DNA of the CDR3: TGTGCCAGCAGCTTAGCATCGGCGAGAGGCTACACCTTC.

V usage is TRBV29-1 and J usage is TRBJ1-3, with TRBD1 identical over 7 bases. The germline CDR1 and CDR2 sequences are SQVTM and ANQGSEA. The V gene end was trimmed by 7 bases and the J gene end by 0 bases; junction bases not matched to a gene: 6. The CDR3 contains 14 residues. CDR3 protein: CSGRQGPSGNTIYF. The DNA for the CDR3 is TGCAGCGGTAGACAGGGCCCCTCTGGAAACACCATATATTTT. The whole variable domain, filled in from reference TRBV29-1 and TRBJ1-3, reads SAVISQKPSRDICQRGTSLTIQCQVDSQVTMMFWYRQQPGQSLTLIATANQGSEATYESGFVIDKFPISRPNLTFSTLTVSNMSPEDSSIYLCSGRQGPSGNTIYFGEGSWLTVV.

The sample holds one count of this clonotype. The rearrangement uses TRBV6-6 and TRBJ2-4; the D is unclear. The V gene lost 5 bases and the J gene lost 13 bases, with 27 bases spanning the gap. In germline, CDR1 is MNHNY, CDR2 SVGAGI (reference sequence). CDR3 length: 16 residues. For the CDR3, the DNA is TGTGCCAGCAGTCGGGCCGTTACTTCATCCCAAGAGGCCCAGTACTTC. Its protein product is CASSRAVTSSQEAQYF.

This clonotype was detected only a few times. The chain combines TRBV20-1 with TRBJ1-2; D may be TRBD1 (6 bases). This CDR3 contains 18 residues. The germline V gene has CDR1 DFQATT and CDR2 SNEGSKA (reference sequence). The germline V and J ends were trimmed by 6 bases and 1 base, with 27 bases remaining between them. CDR3 nucleotides: TGCAGTGCCCACCTCCGCCGGGACGGACAGACTCTTAACTATGGCTACACCTTC. This gives the protein CSAHLRRDGQTLNYGYTF.

The chain is built from TRBV6-2 or TRBV6-3 and TRBJ1-2; D unclear. With 2 bases removed from V and 8 bases from J, the gap between germline ends came to 18 bases. Germline V gene data show CDR1 as MNHEY and CDR2 as SVGEGT. The CDR3 covers 15 residues. DNA for the CDR3: TGTGCCAGCAGTTACAGGATGGAGGGTAGGAACGGCTACACCTTC. Protein sequence: CASSYRMEGRNGYTF.

As to this clonotype: A much larger clone lies one base from this, so it may be a read error. J is TRBJ2-3 and V is TRBV29-1; the D gene is possibly TRBD1 (6 bases). The V gene's germline CDR1 is SQVTM and CDR2 ANQGSEA. The length of the CDR3 is 14 residues. CDR3 sequence: CGVGGRGVADTQYF. The CDR3 coding sequence is TGCGGCGTTGGGGGCAGGGGAGTCGCAGATACGCAGTATTTT.

The V and J genes are TRBV3-1 and TRBJ2-1; D might be TRBD2 (6 bases). Trimming removed 7 bases from V and 6 bases from J, with 16 bases in between. Looked up from germline, CDR1 is LGHDT and CDR2 is YNNKEL (reference sequence). The CDR3 extends over 14 amino acids. CDR3 nucleotide sequence: TGTGCCAGCACCCGAAAAGGAGGGGCCAATGAGCAGTTCTTC. Translating it yields CASTRKGGANEQFF.

The rearrangement uses TRBV7-9 and TRBJ1-6; a possible D gene is TRBD1 (6 bases). V lost 5 bases to trimming and J lost 6 bases, with 20 bases between them. The CDR3 runs to 17 residues. Looked up from germline, CDR1 is SEHNR and CDR2 is FQNEAQ (reference sequence). The CDR3 loop is CASSLGQLLPSNSPLHF. Written as DNA, the CDR3 is TGTGCCAGCAGCCTTGGACAGCTCCTCCCTTCTAATTCACCCCTCCACTTT.

This clonotype was seen a few times. The genes are TRBV20-1 and TRBJ2-1; 9 bases are a match to TRBD2. The CDR3 length is 15 residues. After removal of 1 base from V and 8 bases from J, the junction contained 9 bases not matched to a gene. The germline gives CDR1 DFQATT, CDR2 SNEGSKA (reference sequence). This CDR3 is CSARVGSSGNYEQFF. The CDR3 DNA is TGCAGTGCTAGAGTCGGATCTAGCGGGAACTATGAGCAGTTCTTC.

This clonotype has just a few counts. This rearrangement joins TRBV27 to TRBJ2-3; D is tentatively TRBD1 or TRBD2 (5 bases each). Trimming stripped 1 base from V and 3 bases from J, with 20 bases between. Germline CDR1 is MNHEY and CDR2 is SMNVEV (reference sequence). This CDR3 is built from 18 residues. In DNA, the CDR3 is TGTGCCAGCAGTTTATGGGGGTTGAGGAGCGGTAAAACAGATACGCAGTATTTT. Its translation is CASSLWGLRSGKTDTQYF.

The V call is TRBV20-1, the J call TRBJ1-6; no firm D call. The CDR3 loop spans 18 amino acids. With 4 bases removed from V and 0 bases from J, the gap between germline ends came to 19 bases. The germline CDR1 and CDR2 sequences are DFQATT and SNEGSKA (reference sequence). CDR3 in amino acids: CSATLRGQEPSYNSPLHF. The DNA of the CDR3 is TGCAGTGCTACACTTCGTGGGCAGGAACCCTCCTATAATTCACCCCTCCACTTT.

The CDR3 region is CASSFTDPNSYNEQYF. In nucleotides, the CDR3 is TGTGCCAGCAGCTTTACTGATCCTAACTCCTACAATGAGCAGTACTTC. J is TRBJ2-7 and V is TRBV11-2; D is unclear. This CDR3 is 16 amino acids long. Germline V gene data show CDR1 as SGHAT and CDR2 as FQNNGV. Trimming shortened V by 3 bases and J by 7 bases, and 22 bases separated the two germline ends.